The subject of this entry is one TCR beta chain. Its antigen is undetermined. This sample is drawn from a study of OX40 agonist ivuxolimab in advanced cancers. Whole-study context: Patients undergoing dose escalation presented with hepatocellular carcinoma, melanoma, renal cell or head and neck cancer. Three patients, one with hepatocellular carcinoma and two with cutaneous melanoma, achieved partial responses.

Sequencing was performed with immunoSEQ multiplex PCR; in TCRdb, only in-frame clones are kept and a portion is missing. The data show about 77,000 clones, over 70% seen once. Germline CDR1 reads LNHDA; CDR2 reads SQIVND (reference sequence). Unmatched junction bases numbered 8, after V lost 5 bases and J lost 4 bases. The CDR3 totals 15 residues. Study-level findings and limits: No antigen was identified for the clonally expanded peripheral T cells.

This TCR was recovered from an adult with an advanced solid tumor such as melanoma, head and neck, liver or kidney cancer. This chain uses TRBV19 with TRBJ2-1, with 7 nucleotides matching TRBD1. The sample in question was CD4+ or CD8+ T cells sorted from blood, obtained in a trial of the OX40 agonist ivuxolimab. The CDR3 region is CASSSAGTAYNEQFF. The CDR3 DNA follows: TGTGCCAGTAGTTCCGCCGGGACAGCATACAATGAGCAGTTCTTC.